A selection of T cell receptor beta chains follows, all from one sample in a study of blood T cell repertoires in COVID-19. The data were produced by immunoSEQ multiplex PCR, yet TCRdb's version contains in-frame clones alone and is incomplete. The sample contains 200,000 to 250,000 clones, 84% of which appear only once. What was sequenced was PBMCs or T cells enriched from blood (not recorded which). The receptors were sampled from a woman in her 40s who had recovered from COVID-19. The CDR3 runs from the conserved cysteine through the conserved F or W. The D gene is left open where the match is weak. Clone size appears in some rows only: once, few, many, or a class for an expanded clone.

j_call,clone_size,v_call,d_call,cdr3_nt,cdr3_aa
TRBJ2-3,NA,TRBV24-1,TRBD2,TGTGCCACCAGTCCGGGACTAGCGGTCACTAGCACAGATACGCAGTATTTT,CATSPGLAVTSTDTQYF
TRBJ1-2,NA,TRBV19,TRBD1,TGTGCCAGTAGTATAAAGGGGGCCAACTATGGCTACACCTTC,CASSIKGANYGYTF
TRBJ1-5,NA,TRBV27,NA,TGTGCCAGCAGTTTATCCAGGAGGCAGCCCCAGCATTTT,CASSLSRRQPQHF
TRBJ2-4,NA,TRBV7-9,NA,TGTGCCAGCAGCTCCCTCGTCGGAGCCAAAAACATTCAGTACTTC,CASSSLVGAKNIQYF
TRBJ2-7,NA,TRBV11-2,NA,TGTGCCAGCAGCCTACCTAGGGGGTTTGTTGGGAATCGTCTCTACGAGCAGTACTTC,CASSLPRGFVGNRLYEQYF
TRBJ2-7,once,TRBV19,NA,TGTGCCAGTAGTATGCAGGGGGAGCAGTACTTC,CASSMQGEQYF
TRBJ2-3,NA,TRBV5-1,TRBD2,TGCGCCAGCAGCCCGGGACTAGCAAACGCAGATACGCAGTATTTT,CASSPGLANADTQYF
TRBJ1-1,NA,TRBV5-1,NA,TGCGCCAGCAGCTTGAATTCAGGGAGGACTGAAGCTTTCTTT,CASSLNSGRTEAFF
TRBJ2-5,NA,TRBV2,NA,TGTGCCAGCAGGGCGGACAGTCAAGAGACCCAGTACTTC,CASRADSQETQYF
TRBJ2-1,NA,TRBV11-3,TRBD2,TGTGCCAGCAGCTCCGACCCTGGGACTAGCGGGACCTACAATGAGCAGTTCTTC,CASSSDPGTSGTYNEQFF
TRBJ2-3,NA,TRBV28,NA,TGTGCCAGCAGTTTTACCAACGGGGTCACAGATACGCAGTATTTT,CASSFTNGVTDTQYF
TRBJ1-1,NA,TRBV7-9,NA,TGTGCCAGCAGCTTCCCCGGGAAGAACACTGAAGCTTTCTTT,CASSFPGKNTEAFF
TRBJ2-3,NA,TRBV7-2,TRBD2,TGTGCCAGCAGCTTAAGTCCTCTAGCGGATCCCACAGATACGCAGTATTTT,CASSLSPLADPTDTQYF
TRBJ1-2,NA,TRBV27,TRBD1,TGTGCCAGCAGTCTCCAAATCGACAGGGTTGATGGCTACACCTTC,CASSLQIDRVDGYTF
TRBJ1-1,NA,TRBV3-1/TRBV3-2,TRBD1,TGTGCCAGCAGCCTCCGGGACAGTATGAACACTGAAGCTTTCTTT,CASSLRDSMNTEAFF
TRBJ1-3,NA,TRBV6-5,NA,TGTGCCAGCCGTCGGGGGGAAGGTGGAAACACCATATATTTT,CASRRGEGGNTIYF
TRBJ1-5,NA,TRBV9,NA,TGTGCCAGCAGCGTAGACGGGTATAGCAATCAGCCCCAGCATTTT,CASSVDGYSNQPQHF
TRBJ1-2,NA,TRBV28,NA,TGTGCCAGCAGTGGACGGGAAGCTAACTATGGCTACACCTTC,CASSGREANYGYTF
TRBJ2-3,NA,TRBV18,TRBD2,TGTGCCAGCTCCCTCGTAGCGGGAGGACTCACAGATACGCAGTATTTT,CASSLVAGGLTDTQYF
TRBJ2-3,NA,TRBV19,TRBD2,TGTGCCAGTAGTATCAGCGGGAGTGCAGATACGCAGTATTTT,CASSISGSADTQYF
TRBJ2-1,NA,TRBV15,TRBD2,TGTGCCACCAGCAGACGTCTAGCGGGGACCGTAGAGTTCTTC,CATSRRLAGTVEFF
TRBJ1-2,NA,TRBV27,NA,TGTGCCAGCAGCCGGGACTTCTCTAACTATGGCTACACCTTC,CASSRDFSNYGYTF
TRBJ2-3,NA,TRBV9,TRBD2,TGTGCCAGCAGCGTAGAAGCGGGAGATTATACAGATACGCAGTATTTT,CASSVEAGDYTDTQYF
TRBJ1-2,NA,TRBV5-4,NA,TGTGCCAGCAGCTTGGCCGGGAGGGTGACAAACTATGGCTACACCTTC,CASSLAGRVTNYGYTF
TRBJ2-3,NA,TRBV7-2,TRBD2,TGTGCCAGCAGCTTAGCGGTAGCGGGATTCACAGATACGCAGTATTTT,CASSLAVAGFTDTQYF
TRBJ2-2,NA,TRBV7-8,NA,TGTGCCAGCAGCCGTCTTCAGCTTTCTAGTACCGGGGAGCTGTTTTTT,CASSRLQLSSTGELFF
TRBJ1-2,once,TRBV28,NA,TGTGCCAGCGGGGGCACGAATGGCTACACCTTC,CASGGTNGYTF
TRBJ2-5,NA,TRBV30,NA,TGTGCCTACGGGGTTAAAGAGACCCAGTACTTC,CAYGVKETQYF
TRBJ1-6,NA,TRBV5-6,NA,TGTGCCAGCAGCGTCATTAGGACATCTTATAATTCACCCCTCCACTTT,CASSVIRTSYNSPLHF
TRBJ2-5,NA,TRBV3-1/TRBV3-2,TRBD1,TGTGCCAGCAGCCCTAGGACAGGGAGTTGGCAAGAGACCCAGTACTTC,CASSPRTGSWQETQYF
TRBJ2-1,NA,TRBV27,TRBD2,TGTGCCAGCATGTCCGGGACTAGCGGTTACAATGAGCAGTTCTTC,CASMSGTSGYNEQFF
TRBJ1-6,NA,TRBV28,NA,TGTGCCAGCACAAACAGGGCCTACTCACCCCTCCACTTT,CASTNRAYSPLHF
TRBJ1-5,NA,TRBV10-3,NA,TGTGCCATCAGTGAGTCCGGGGGTAGCAATCAGCCCCAGCATTTT,CAISESGGSNQPQHF
TRBJ2-7,NA,TRBV2,NA,TGTGCCAGCAGTGAGGCGGAATACGAGCAGTACTTC,CASSEAEYEQYF
TRBJ1-1,NA,TRBV19,NA,TGTGCCAGTAGTATAACGCCAGGGACTGAAGCTTTCTTT,CASSITPGTEAFF
TRBJ2-2,once,TRBV3-1/TRBV3-2,NA,TGTGCCAGCAGCCCGGTAAGAGGCACCGGGGAGCTGTTTTTT,CASSPVRGTGELFF
TRBJ2-2,NA,TRBV5-1,TRBD1,TGCGCCAGCAGACCGGGACAGGGTAATACCGGGGAGCTGTTTTTT,CASRPGQGNTGELFF
TRBJ1-4,NA,TRBV7-9,TRBD1,TGTGCCAGCAGCACCTACAGGGGGCTAGGCTTCGAAAAACTGTTTTTT,CASSTYRGLGFEKLFF
TRBJ2-3,NA,TRBV9,TRBD2,TGTGCCAGCAGCCCGAGCGGGAACACAGATACGCAGTATTTT,CASSPSGNTDTQYF